The clone carrying this T cell receptor beta chain occurred a few times. Its antigen is unknown. TCRdb reanalysed the 5' RACE reads using MiXCR and keeps one entry per CDR3 protein. Found here are roughly 500,000 distinct CDR3 sequences, around 21% of them singletons; the top ten hold around 13%. This record belongs to a study of T-cell memory formation after mild COVID-19. Trimming removed 5 bases from V and 6 bases from J, with 17 bases in between. There are 15 residues in the CDR3. Germline CDR1 is SGHRS and CDR2 is YFSETQ. Study-wide points: Day 15 to 85 contractors were CD4/CD8 balanced; later expanders leaned CD4+. A subset of responding clones appeared in pre-infection memory, suggesting cross-reactive memory joined.

The sequencing input was PBMCs or a T cell subset sorted from them (not recorded which). The chain carries TRBV5-1 and TRBJ2-2, with a possible D match to TRBD1 (6 bases). The TCR originated in an adult woman who had mild COVID-19 (a few samples of this study predate the infection). Cell type and time point are not known. As DNA, the CDR3 is TGCGCCAGCAGTTCTACCGGGACACCGTCCGGGGAGCTGTTTTTT. The encoded protein is CASSSTGTPSGELFF. Full variable domain (missing parts from reference TRBV5-1 and TRBJ2-2): KAGVTQTPRYLIKTRGQQVTLSCSPISGHRSVSWYQQTPGQGLQFLFEYFSETQRNKGNFPGRFSGRQFSNSRSEMNVSTLELGDSALYLCASSSTGTPSGELFFGEGSRLTVL.